Listed below are T cell receptor beta chains from one sample, sequenced in a study of T cells in Graves' hyperthyroidism and ophthalmopathy. TCRdb redid the calling of the multiplex PCR reads with MiXCR, one entry per CDR3 protein. The sample records 300,000 to 450,000 distinct CDR3 sequences, around 16% being singletons. The sample comprised blood. Every receptor here comes from a woman under 30 with Graves' hyperthyroidism that later progressed to Graves' ophthalmopathy. The CDR3 runs from the conserved cysteine through the conserved F or W. D genes are given only for firm matches. Not every row has a clone size; where given, it reads once, few, many or a size class.

d_call clone_size j_call v_call cdr3_nt cdr3_aa
NA few TRBJ2-1 TRBV20-1 TGCAGTGCTAGAGAGGACGGAGAGCAGTTCTTC CSAREDGEQFF
NA many TRBJ1-2 TRBV28 TGTGCCAGCAGTTACCGGGACCGTCGTGGCTACACCTTC CASSYRDRRGYTF
NA many TRBJ2-3 TRBV5-1 TGCGCCAGCAGCTTGGCCATGCAGGATACGCAGTATTTT CASSLAMQDTQYF
TRBD1 NA TRBJ1-1 TRBV19 TGTGCCAGTAGTGACCCGGGACAGGGGATGGACACTGAAGCTTTCTTT CASSDPGQGMDTEAFF
TRBD1 NA TRBJ1-2 TRBV27 TGTGCCAGCACATCCAGGGGGCAAGATGGCTACGCCTTC CASTSRGQDGYAF
NA many TRBJ2-3 TRBV2 TGTGCCAGCAGTGAGGGACCGTGGGGCACAGATACGCAGTATTTT CASSEGPWGTDTQYF
TRBD2 few TRBJ2-5 TRBV7-8 TGTGCCAGCAGCTCACGACTAGCGGAGGGCCCCCAAGAGACCCAGTACTTC CASSSRLAEGPQETQYF
TRBD1 many TRBJ1-5 TRBV30 TGTGCCTTCGCAAGACAGGGGAATCAGCCCCAGCATTTT CAFARQGNQPQHF
TRBD2 many TRBJ2-3 TRBV4-1 TGCGCCAGCAGCCAAGATTGGGCGGGGGTCACAGATACGCAGTATTTT CASSQDWAGVTDTQYF
NA many TRBJ1-1 TRBV11-2 TGTGCCAGCAGCTTAGGGAGGGTAACTTTCTTT CASSLGRVTFF
TRBD2 many TRBJ2-7 TRBV27 TGTGCCAGCCAGGGGATCCTAGCGGGAGAGAGGTCCTACGAGCAGTACTTC CASQGILAGERSYEQYF
TRBD2 few TRBJ2-7 TRBV3-1 TGTGCCAGCAGCCAAGATGCCTGCTACCCCTTAGAGCGGGGGTGGCTCGAGCAGTACTTC CASSQDACYPLERGWLEQYF
TRBD1 many TRBJ1-1 TRBV27 TGTGCCAGCAGTTTCAGGGGGCCCAACACTGAAGCTTTCTTT CASSFRGPNTEAFF
TRBD2 few TRBJ2-5 TRBV6-4 TGTGCCGGCAGTAGCGGGGCTAGCCAAGAGACCCAGTACTTC CAGSSGASQETQYF
NA few TRBJ1-1 TRBV4-1 TGCGCCAGCAGCCGAGTTGTGCCGGGAGTGTTGAACACTGAAGCTTTCTTT CASSRVVPGVLNTEAFF
TRBD1 many TRBJ2-5 TRBV7-9 TGTGCCAGCAGCTCCACCCGGGACAGTCAAGAGACCCAGTACTTC CASSSTRDSQETQYF
TRBD2 many TRBJ2-7 TRBV12-3/TRBV12-4 TGTGCCAGCAGTCCCGATATGGGACTAGACGAGCAGTACTTC CASSPDMGLDEQYF
NA many TRBJ2-7 TRBV7-8 TGTGCCAGCAGCTTAGCGCAACAACTTGGCTACGAGCAGTACTTC CASSLAQQLGYEQYF
NA NA TRBJ2-1 TRBV11-2 TGTGCCAGCAGCCCTCAATGGAGGGTTGTGAATGAGCAGTTCTTC CASSPQWRVVNEQFF
NA many TRBJ2-7 TRBV7-8 TGTGCCAGCAGCGGAACAGGGACGTTTTTATACGAGCAGTACTTC CASSGTGTFLYEQYF
TRBD1 NA TRBJ2-7 TRBV4-2 TGTGCCAGCAGCCAAGGGACCGGGACAGGGGTCGACGAGCAGTACTTC CASSQGTGTGVDEQYF
NA NA TRBJ2-3 TRBV20-1 TGCAGTGCGGCAGGGGGAGGGTCAGATACGCAGTATTTT CSAAGGGSDTQYF
TRBD1 many TRBJ1-5 TRBV27 TGTGCCAGCAGAGAGCAGGGGGCGGGCAATCAGCCCCAGCATTTT CASREQGAGNQPQHF
NA few TRBJ2-1 TRBV12-3/TRBV12-4 TGTGCCAGCAGTTCACGCCGGGTAAGGGATAATGAGCAGTTCTTC CASSSRRVRDNEQFF
NA NA TRBJ1-1 TRBV4-3 TGCGCCAGCAGCCAAGTTTTGGGGATGGCGGCTGAAGCTTTCTTT CASSQVLGMAAEAFF
NA NA TRBJ2-2 TRBV24-1 TGTGCCACCAGTCCGGGCGCGCGGATCACCGGGGAGCTGTTTTTT CATSPGARITGELFF
NA many TRBJ2-7 TRBV3-1 TGTGCCAGCAGCCAAACGGGCTACGAGCAGTACTTC CASSQTGYEQYF
TRBD2 many TRBJ2-1 TRBV12-5 TGTGCTAGTGGTGGCCCCGGGACTAGCGGGAGGGCCCCCTACAATGAGCAGTTCTTC CASGGPGTSGRAPYNEQFF
TRBD2 many TRBJ2-3 TRBV28 TGTGCCAGCAGTCCGAAACAACTAGCGGGGCCAGATACGCAGTATTTT CASSPKQLAGPDTQYF
TRBD1 few TRBJ1-2 TRBV6-2/TRBV6-3 TGTGCCAGCAGTGATGACAGGGCCCATGGCTACACCTTC CASSDDRAHGYTF
NA many TRBJ1-1 TRBV12-3/TRBV12-4 TGTGCCAGCAGCCGCGCCCGGACGGAGAACACTGAAGCTTTCTTT CASSRARTENTEAFF
NA few TRBJ1-4 TRBV27 TGTGCCAGCAGTTTAGGAGCAGACTCTGAAAAACTGTTTTTT CASSLGADSEKLFF
TRBD2 many TRBJ2-7 TRBV2 TGTGCCAGCAGTGATGAAAGGGGGACTAGCGGGAGTAGTGAGCAGTACTTC CASSDERGTSGSSEQYF
NA many TRBJ2-3 TRBV27 TGTGCCAGCAGTTTCCGCCCGACCCCCACAGATACGCAGTATTTT CASSFRPTPTDTQYF
NA many TRBJ1-2 TRBV18 TGTGCCAGCTCACCTCTCGGGGGAGGCTACACCTTC CASSPLGGGYTF
NA many TRBJ2-7 TRBV13 TGTGCCAGCAGCCCAAGGGCCCGCTTCTACGAGCAGTACTTC CASSPRARFYEQYF
NA many TRBJ1-1 TRBV7-2 TGTGCCAGCAGCTTAGCGGGACTTGGCACTGAAGCTTTCTTT CASSLAGLGTEAFF
TRBD2 NA TRBJ2-2 TRBV19 TGTGCCAGTAGTATAACGGGAGGGCAGTACACCGGGGAGCTGTTTTTT CASSITGGQYTGELFF
NA few TRBJ1-1 TRBV19 TGTGCCAGTAGGAGCAGGGATCTCATGAACACTGAAGCTTTCTTT CASRSRDLMNTEAFF
TRBD2 few TRBJ2-7 TRBV5-5 TGTGCCAGCAGCTATCCTAATACTAGCGGCGTTCTCTACGAGCAGTACTTC CASSYPNTSGVLYEQYF
TRBD2 NA TRBJ2-7 TRBV2 TGTGCCAGCGAGGAAGGAGGACTAGCGGGAGTAGGCTACGAGCAGTACTTC CASEEGGLAGVGYEQYF